This T cell receptor (beta chain) was obtained from a study of shared clonotypes between healthy human individuals. Cells designated naive CD8 were CD45RO-negative and were positively selected for CCR7, with terminally differentiated effector memory CD45RA+ cells excluded. The V gene end was trimmed by 0 bases and the J gene end by 8 bases; junction bases not matched to a gene: 12. This CDR3 region has 17 residues. Germline V gene sequence: CDR1 LGHNA, CDR2 YSLEER. Data came from immunoSEQ multiplex PCR; TCRdb stores just in-frame clones and leaves some out. Among a few million clones listed, 90% to 95% were seen once.

J is TRBJ2-1 and V is TRBV4-3; 8 bases agree with TRBD1. The sequence was collected from a man between 18 and 29 years old in good health. Some clones in this sample may be carry-over from other donors' samples. Source material: naive CD8+ T cells from PBMCs. The CDR3 loop reads CASSQDRGRGLSDEQFF. The CDR3 coding sequence is TGCGCCAGCAGCCAAGATCGAGGCAGGGGGCTGAGCGATGAGCAGTTCTTC.